The 16 T cell receptor beta chains in this list originate from one sample, sequenced in a study of identical twins. TCRdb reanalysed the 5' RACE reads using MiXCR and keeps one entry per CDR3 protein. The sample records about 300,000 distinct CDR3 sequences, over 9% being singletons. These data were likewise used in another study, on yellow fever vaccine responses in identical twins.

Material for sequencing was CD8+ T cells sorted from blood. These receptors were obtained from a woman between 18 and 29 years old in good health.

In this sample, this clonotype turned up many times. The chain uses TRBV24-1 and TRBJ2-1; D is unclear. With 4 bases removed from V and 8 bases from J, the gap between germline ends came to 8 bases. Germline CDR1 reads KGHDR; CDR2 reads SFDVKD. CDR3 size: 12 residues. The CDR3 DNA reads as TGTGCCACCAGTGAAATAGGGCATGAGCAGTTCTTC. It yields the protein CATSEIGHEQFF.

The rearrangement joins TRBV20-1 to TRBJ2-3; TRBD2 aligns across 7 bases. Germline V gene data show CDR1 as DFQATT and CDR2 as SNEGSKA (reference sequence). This CDR3 has 15 residues. With 3 bases clipped from V and 2 bases from J, the junction kept 8 bases outside the gene matches. This CDR3 reads CSASAQRDFTDTQYF. The CDR3 region has the DNA TGCAGTGCTAGTGCCCAGCGGGACTTCACAGATACGCAGTATTTT.

The table lists this clonotype with many counts. CDR3: CSAGGGASTDTQYF. CDR3 DNA sequence: TGCAGCGCCGGAGGGGGGGCTAGCACAGATACGCAGTATTTT. The J gene is TRBJ2-3, the V gene TRBV29-1, with a possible D match to TRBD2 (7 bases). The germline V and J ends were trimmed by 7 bases and 0 bases, with 14 bases remaining between them. Germline V gene lookup returns CDR1 SQVTM and CDR2 ANQGSEA. This CDR3 is built from 14 residues.

This clonotype occurred a few times. The chain employs TRBV20-1 and TRBJ2-3, with 10 bases fitting TRBD2. This CDR3 comprises 15 residues. The ends lost 0 bases at V and 4 bases at J; junction bases unmatched: 4. Germline CDR1 and CDR2: DFQATT and SNEGSKA (reference sequence). CDR3 nucleotide sequence: TGCAGTGCTAGAGAAGCGGGGGGGTTCCCAGATACGCAGTATTTT. This codes for CSAREAGGFPDTQYF.

The chain has TRBV27 and TRBJ1-2, with D perhaps matching TRBD1 (6 bases). Germline V CDR1 and CDR2: MNHEY, SMNVEV (reference sequence). Trimming left V 6 bases short and J 4 bases short, with 12 bases between. This CDR3 has 13 amino acids. CDR3 nucleotides: TGTGCCAGCAGGGACAGCTCCTTCTATGGCTACACCTTC. It codes for CASRDSSFYGYTF.

This chain uses TRBV29-1 with TRBJ1-2, with 8 bases that match TRBD1. Germline CDR1 is SQVTM and CDR2 is ANQGSEA. This CDR3 is built from 15 residues. V was clipped by 2 bases and J by 5 bases; unmatched bases: 10. CDR3 sequence (DNA): TGCAGCGTTGAAACCCAGGGGGCCTCAGGGTATGGCTACACCTTC. It yields the protein CSVETQGASGYGYTF.

There are a few counts of this clonotype. V is TRBV12-3 or TRBV12-4 and J is TRBJ2-7, with 11 bases matching TRBD1. V shed 1 base and J 0 bases; nucleotides not matched to a gene: 8. The CDR3 has 18 amino acids. The chain's CDR3 is CASSLDGTGGPDSYEQYF. The CDR3 DNA follows: TGTGCCAGCAGTTTAGACGGGACAGGGGGTCCCGACTCCTACGAGCAGTACTTC.

V and J are TRBV7-3 and TRBJ2-5; TRBD1 is a possible D gene (6 bases). Germline V CDR1 and CDR2: SGHTA, FQGTGA. This CDR3 is built from 13 residues. The V end lost 11 bases, the J end lost 4 bases, and 17 bases lay between the germline ends. CDR3 loop: CAGGQNFGETQYF. CDR3 bases: TGTGCCGGCGGACAGAACTTCGGAGAGACCCAGTACTTC.

This clonotype was picked up a small number of times. This chain connects TRBV13 to TRBJ2-2; D remains ambiguous. Trimming cost V 2 bases and J 0 bases, with 10 bases left between them. CDR3 length: 16 amino acids. Germline V lookup: CDR1 PRHDT, CDR2 FYEKMQ (reference sequence). The CDR3 coding sequence is TGTGCCAGCAGCTTAACACCCCCAGCGAACACCGGGGAGCTGTTTTTT. Protein: CASSLTPPANTGELFF.

This clonotype was counted at least ten times. The V call is TRBV5-1, the J call TRBJ2-6; possibly TRBD2 for D (5 bases). CDR3 length: 19 amino acids. The germline gives CDR1 SGHRS, CDR2 YFSETQ. With 0 bases removed from V and 3 bases from J, the gap between germline ends came to 19 bases. This CDR3 is CASSLDLGGSSYGANVLTF. In nucleotides, the CDR3 is TGCGCCAGCAGCTTGGACTTAGGCGGGTCTTCTTATGGGGCCAACGTCCTGACTTTC.

This clonotype was detected a few times. This chain joins TRBV2 and TRBJ1-5; 8 nucleotides match TRBD1. Germline CDR1 SNHLY, CDR2 FYNNEI. V dropped 3 bases and J dropped 7; count of bases not matched to a gene: 8. This CDR3 is built from 15 residues. The CDR3 is CASSEMDRVGQPQHF. The CDR3, as DNA: TGTGCCAGCAGTGAGATGGACAGGGTAGGACAGCCCCAGCATTTT.

This clonotype was counted only a few times. A read error may account for a junction end that differs from germline. The chain has TRBV19 and TRBJ1-2; the D is unclear. The CDR3 contains 13 residues. Per germline, CDR1 LNHDA and CDR2 SQIVND (reference sequence). CDR3 region: CASNIGSNYGYTF. The CDR3 coding sequence is TGTGCCAGTAATATAGGATCTAACTATGGCTACACCTTC.

The chain couples TRBV29-1 to TRBJ2-1, with a tentative D call TRBD1 (6 bases). V lost 6 bases, J lost 0 bases, and 21 bases lay in between. This CDR3 has 17 amino acids. The germline V gene encodes CDR1 SQVTM and CDR2 ANQGSEA. The CDR3 sequence is CSVYLSGTTSSYNEQFF. In nucleotides, the CDR3 is TGCAGCGTCTACCTGTCCGGGACAACGAGCTCCTACAATGAGCAGTTCTTC.

This clonotype has at least ten counts. The chain couples TRBV7-9 to TRBJ1-4, with a weak D call TRBD1 (6 bases). Germline loops: CDR1 SEHNR, CDR2 FQNEAQ (reference sequence). The ends were cut back, 6 bases at V and 8 bases at J, with 13 bases in the middle. This CDR3 spans 13 amino acids. The CDR3 DNA reads TGTGCCAGCAGAGGGGGGTTAGAAGAAAAACTGTTTTTT. The encoded protein is CASRGGLEEKLFF.

The table lists this clonotype with a few counts. The chain is built from TRBV3-1 and TRBJ2-1; D gene ambiguous. Per germline, CDR1 LGHDT and CDR2 YNNKEL (reference sequence). The CDR3 length is 15 residues. Trimming took 0 bases from V and 2 from J, leaving 8 bases between them. The CDR3 here is CASSQDIGPYNEQFF. In DNA form, the CDR3 reads TGTGCCAGCAGCCAAGATATCGGACCCTACAATGAGCAGTTCTTC.

This clonotype was observed a single time. The genes are TRBV7-6 and TRBJ2-1, with a weak D call TRBD1 (5 bases). Per germline, CDR1 SGHVS and CDR2 FNYEAQ. V was trimmed by 4 bases and J by 4 bases, leaving 14 bases between them. This CDR3 comprises 15 residues. The CDR3, as DNA: TGTGCCAGCAGCTCCCCCCCAAGGGGATACAATGAGCAGTTCTTC. Its translation is CASSSPPRGYNEQFF.